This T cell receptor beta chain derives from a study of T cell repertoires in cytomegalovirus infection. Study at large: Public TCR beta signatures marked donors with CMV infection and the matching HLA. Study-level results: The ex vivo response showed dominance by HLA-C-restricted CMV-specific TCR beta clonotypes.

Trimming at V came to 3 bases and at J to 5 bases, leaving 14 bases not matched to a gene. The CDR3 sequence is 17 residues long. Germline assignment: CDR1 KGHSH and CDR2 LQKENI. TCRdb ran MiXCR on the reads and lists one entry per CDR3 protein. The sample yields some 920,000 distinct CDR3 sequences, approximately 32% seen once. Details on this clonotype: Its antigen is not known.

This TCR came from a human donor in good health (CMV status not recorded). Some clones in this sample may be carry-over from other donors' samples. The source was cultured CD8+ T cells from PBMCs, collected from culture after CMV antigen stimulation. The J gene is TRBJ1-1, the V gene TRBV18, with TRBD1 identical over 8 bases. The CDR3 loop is CASSPAGQGKSRTEAFF. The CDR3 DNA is TGTGCCAGCTCACCTGCCGGACAGGGAAAGTCGAGGACTGAAGCTTTCTTT.